This T cell receptor (beta chain) was obtained from a study of cytomegalovirus exposure and HLA in healthy donors. General study results and limits: There were a few CMV-associated chains whose specificity for CMV antigens was confirmed in vitro. Later on, a genetic analysis was performed. It linked a missense variant in DCLRE1C with V- and J-gene trimming of TCR beta. Per a prior analysis, the majority of TCR beta V segments were productive roughly 87% or roughly 30% of the time.

Regarding this clone: The antigen is undetermined.

Donors showed nominal health when sampled, although they likely had unrecorded immune exposures. PCR employed 60 Vbeta and 13 Jbeta primers. Profiling relied on immunoSEQ multiplex PCR, and the TCRdb table lists in-frame clones only, not all of them. This table holds fewer than 250,000 clones, 70% to 90% found once. Germline V gene data show CDR1 as MNHEY and CDR2 as SMNVEV (reference sequence). CDR3 length equals 16 residues. V trimming: 6 bases; J trimming: 9 bases; junction bases outside the gene matches: 12. The sample comprised PBMCs. The clonotype comes from a man aged 30 to 45 in good health and CMV-seronegative. V and J are TRBV27 and TRBJ2-1; TRBD2 matches 12 bases. In DNA form, the CDR3 reads TGTGCCAGCAGCTCTGGACTAGCGGGATACACTGGTGAGCAGTTCTTC. It translates to CASSSGLAGYTGEQFF.